This is a list of T cell receptor beta chains from one sample in a study of blood T cells in healthy people across ages. In TCRdb, the 5' RACE reads were re-called with MiXCR into one record per CDR3 protein. The data show some 1.5 million distinct CDR3 sequences, roughly 43% seen once. Material for sequencing was blood. These receptors were taken from a woman aged 18-29 years in good health. The CDR3 runs from the conserved cysteine through the conserved F or W. The D gene is left open where the match is weak. Some rows have no size entry. The others give once, few or many, or a class for an expanded clone.

D: TRBD1
size: once
V: TRBV7-2
J: TRBJ2-7
CDR3: CASSFRGRVSSYNEQYF
DNA: TGTGCCAGCAGCTTCAGGGGGCGGGTAAGCTCCTACAATGAGCAGTACTTC

D: TRBD2
size: .
V: TRBV29-1
J: TRBJ2-3
CDR3: CSVEGVLEVTKRGPDTQYF
DNA: TGCAGCGTTGAAGGGGTTTTAGAGGTAACTAAGCGGGGGCCAGATACGCAGTATTTT

D: .
size: .
V: TRBV20-1
J: TRBJ2-1
CDR3: CSATAFQGSYNEQFF
DNA: TGCAGTGCTACTGCGTTTCAAGGCTCCTACAATGAGCAGTTCTTC

D: .
size: .
V: TRBV30
J: TRBJ1-1
CDR3: CAWGMDNTEAFF
DNA: TGTGCCTGGGGGATGGACAACACTGAAGCTTTCTTT

D: .
size: .
V: TRBV14
J: TRBJ2-1
CDR3: CASSQGIPYNEQFF
DNA: TGTGCCAGCAGCCAAGGTATTCCATACAATGAGCAGTTCTTC

D: TRBD1
size: .
V: TRBV12-3/TRBV12-4
J: TRBJ1-2
CDR3: CASSLAGTGQIDCTF
DNA: TGTGCCAGCAGTTTAGCGGGGACAGGCCAGATCGACTGCACCTTC

D: .
size: .
V: TRBV7-6
J: TRBJ1-6
CDR3: CASSLTINNSPLHF
DNA: TGTGCCAGCAGCTTAACGATTAATAATTCACCCCTCCACTTT

D: TRBD2
size: .
V: TRBV20-1
J: TRBJ2-1
CDR3: CSAIGRLAGYSEQFF
DNA: TGCAGTGCTATCGGAAGACTAGCGGGATACAGTGAGCAGTTCTTC

D: .
size: few
V: TRBV15
J: TRBJ2-5
CDR3: CATSPGEETQYF
DNA: TGTGCCACCAGCCCGGGGGAAGAGACCCAGTACTTC

D: .
size: .
V: TRBV19
J: TRBJ1-5
CDR3: CASSIANSNQPQHF
DNA: TGTGCCAGTAGTATAGCAAATAGCAATCAGCCCCAGCATTTT

D: .
size: .
V: TRBV11-2
J: TRBJ1-2
CDR3: CASSSLGARVVGYTF
DNA: TGTGCCAGCAGCTCATTAGGAGCCAGGGTGGTCGGCTACACCTTC

D: .
size: .
V: TRBV27
J: TRBJ2-3
CDR3: CASSLRAIGARTDTQYF
DNA: TGTGCCAGCAGTTTGCGAGCGATAGGGGCCCGCACAGATACGCAGTATTTT

D: .
size: .
V: TRBV27
J: TRBJ2-1
CDR3: CASSPSLYLTYEQFF
DNA: TGTGCCAGCAGCCCTTCTCTATATTTAACCTACGAGCAGTTCTTC

D: .
size: .
V: TRBV20-1
J: TRBJ1-1
CDR3: CSAIRTANTEAFF
DNA: TGCAGTGCTATCCGGACAGCGAACACTGAAGCTTTCTTT

D: .
size: .
V: TRBV6-6
J: TRBJ1-1
CDR3: CASRQVRDTEAFF
DNA: TGTGCCAGCAGACAGGTTCGGGACACTGAAGCTTTCTTT

D: .
size: few
V: TRBV20-1
J: TRBJ1-4
CDR3: CSARWGGAEKLFF
DNA: TGCAGTGCTAGATGGGGGGGGGCCGAAAAACTGTTTTTT

D: TRBD2
size: .
V: TRBV12-3/TRBV12-4
J: TRBJ2-1
CDR3: CASGVAGFCNEQFF
DNA: TGTGCCAGTGGGGTAGCGGGTTTTTGCAATGAGCAGTTCTTC

D: .
size: .
V: TRBV10-3
J: TRBJ1-2
CDR3: CAIARRGELGYGYTF
DNA: TGTGCCATCGCCAGGAGGGGAGAGCTGGGCTATGGCTACACCTTC

D: .
size: .
V: TRBV5-1
J: TRBJ2-1
CDR3: CASRNDSHNEQFF
DNA: TGCGCCAGCAGGAATGACAGCCACAATGAGCAGTTCTTC

D: TRBD2
size: .
V: TRBV9
J: TRBJ2-7
CDR3: CASSDPPSGGAYEQYF
DNA: TGTGCCAGCAGCGACCCTCCTAGCGGGGGAGCCTACGAGCAGTACTTC

D: .
size: .
V: TRBV2
J: TRBJ2-1
CDR3: CASRWGLVYNEQFF
DNA: TGTGCCAGCAGATGGGGACTCGTCTACAATGAGCAGTTCTTC

D: .
size: .
V: TRBV6-5
J: TRBJ1-2
CDR3: CASSQRPGSNYGYTF
DNA: TGTGCCAGCAGCCAAAGACCCGGATCTAACTATGGCTACACCTTC

D: .
size: .
V: TRBV4-3
J: TRBJ2-2
CDR3: CASSQLQGNTGELFF
DNA: TGCGCCAGCAGCCAACTACAGGGTAACACCGGGGAGCTGTTTTTT

D: TRBD2
size: .
V: TRBV12-3/TRBV12-4
J: TRBJ2-2
CDR3: CASSRTSGGANTGELFF
DNA: TGTGCCAGCAGTCGGACTAGCGGGGGCGCGAACACCGGGGAGCTGTTTTTT

D: .
size: few
V: TRBV7-3
J: TRBJ2-1
CDR3: CASSLRAPGYEQFF
DNA: TGTGCCAGCAGCTTAAGGGCCCCGGGGTATGAGCAGTTCTTC

D: .
size: .
V: TRBV6-1
J: TRBJ1-4
CDR3: CASSEAGGLGEKLFF
DNA: TGTGCCAGCAGTGAAGCGGGGGGGCTTGGGGAAAAACTGTTTTTT

D: .
size: .
V: TRBV20-1
J: TRBJ1-5
CDR3: CSARDLGSLPQHF
DNA: TGCAGTGCTAGAGATCTAGGGAGTCTGCCCCAGCATTTT

D: TRBD1
size: .
V: TRBV5-1
J: TRBJ2-5
CDR3: CASGQGFQETQYF
DNA: TGCGCCAGCGGACAGGGCTTCCAAGAGACCCAGTACTTC

D: TRBD2
size: once
V: TRBV6-2/TRBV6-3
J: TRBJ2-1
CDR3: CASSYSTSGGSYNEQFF
DNA: TGTGCCAGCAGTTACTCGACTAGCGGGGGGTCCTACAATGAGCAGTTCTTC

D: TRBD1
size: .
V: TRBV6-1
J: TRBJ1-1
CDR3: CASSPGQGAPRNTEAFF
DNA: TGTGCCAGCAGCCCGGGACAGGGGGCTCCACGGAACACTGAAGCTTTCTTT

D: .
size: .
V: TRBV29-1
J: TRBJ2-3
CDR3: CGVVPEGTQYF
DNA: TGCGGCGTTGTTCCCGAGGGTACGCAGTATTTT

D: TRBD2
size: .
V: TRBV20-1
J: TRBJ2-7
CDR3: CSATGGSALPYEQYF
DNA: TGCAGTGCTACTGGCGGGAGCGCCCTTCCCTACGAGCAGTACTTC

D: TRBD2
size: .
V: TRBV29-1
J: TRBJ2-1
CDR3: CSVVPSGRQPGGEQFF
DNA: TGCAGCGTTGTACCTAGCGGGAGGCAGCCCGGGGGTGAGCAGTTCTTC

D: .
size: .
V: TRBV5-1
J: TRBJ1-1
CDR3: CASSLVGGGETEAFF
DNA: TGCGCCAGCAGCTTGGTTGGCGGGGGAGAGACTGAAGCTTTCTTT

D: .
size: .
V: TRBV4-3
J: TRBJ2-4
CDR3: CASSQYAGDLGKNIQYF
DNA: TGCGCCAGCAGCCAATACGCGGGCGATTTGGGCAAAAACATTCAGTACTTC

D: TRBD1
size: few
V: TRBV10-3
J: TRBJ2-7
CDR3: CAISESPGQGDEQYF
DNA: TGTGCCATCAGTGAGTCGCCGGGACAGGGCGACGAGCAGTACTTC

D: .
size: few
V: TRBV3-1
J: TRBJ2-2
CDR3: CASSQLVRVPNTGELFF
DNA: TGTGCCAGCAGCCAACTTGTCCGGGTGCCGAACACCGGGGAGCTGTTTTTT

D: TRBD1
size: .
V: TRBV19
J: TRBJ2-1
CDR3: CASSIVRQGEQFF
DNA: TGTGCCAGTAGTATAGTGAGACAGGGTGAGCAGTTCTTC

D: TRBD2
size: few
V: TRBV7-8
J: TRBJ2-7
CDR3: CASSVAGGLEQYF
DNA: TGTGCCAGCAGCGTAGCGGGGGGGCTTGAGCAGTACTTC

D: .
size: few
V: TRBV7-9
J: TRBJ1-5
CDR3: CASSKLQDSDNQPQHF
DNA: TGTGCCAGCAGCAAATTACAGGATAGCGATAATCAGCCCCAGCATTTT

D: .
size: few
V: TRBV4-3
J: TRBJ2-5
CDR3: CASSQDLGGYNEQYF
DNA: TGCGCCAGCAGCCAAGACCTAGGGGGATACAATGAGCAGTACTTC

D: .
size: .
V: TRBV6-2/TRBV6-3
J: TRBJ2-5
CDR3: CASSIVFGETQYF
DNA: TGTGCCAGCAGTATAGTATTTGGCGAGACCCAGTACTTC

D: .
size: once
V: TRBV4-1
J: TRBJ1-1
CDR3: CASSQGAGGLNTEAFF
DNA: TGCGCCAGCAGCCAAGGGGCCGGGGGGTTGAACACTGAAGCTTTCTTT

D: .
size: few
V: TRBV11-2
J: TRBJ1-2
CDR3: CASSPVLGYYGYTF
DNA: TGTGCCAGCAGCCCCGTCTTGGGATACTATGGCTACACCTTC

D: .
size: few
V: TRBV10-3
J: TRBJ2-5
CDR3: CAIRDNQETQYF
DNA: TGTGCCATCAGGGACAACCAAGAGACCCAGTACTTC

D: TRBD1
size: .
V: TRBV24-1
J: TRBJ2-1
CDR3: CATSDTTGGVNNEQFF
DNA: TGTGCCACCAGTGATACGACAGGGGGGGTCAACAATGAGCAGTTCTTC

D: TRBD1
size: few
V: TRBV28
J: TRBJ2-7
CDR3: CASSLEVRTGGIHEQYF
DNA: TGTGCCAGCAGTTTGGAGGTCCGGACAGGGGGAATCCACGAGCAGTACTTC

D: .
size: .
V: TRBV20-1
J: TRBJ1-5
CDR3: CSASGPLNQPQHF
DNA: TGCAGTGCTAGTGGTCCGTTGAATCAGCCCCAGCATTTT

D: .
size: .
V: TRBV7-7
J: TRBJ2-5
CDR3: CASSPRDLEGETQYF
DNA: TGTGCTAGCAGCCCCCGGGACCTAGAGGGAGAGACCCAGTACTTC

D: .
size: few
V: TRBV29-1
J: TRBJ1-2
CDR3: CSVEDSEANYGYTF
DNA: TGCAGCGTTGAAGATTCGGAAGCTAACTATGGCTACACCTTC

D: .
size: few
V: TRBV6-5
J: TRBJ1-5
CDR3: CAAGGDSNQPQHF
DNA: TGTGCCGCCGGGGGGGATAGCAATCAGCCCCAGCATTTT

D: TRBD1
size: .
V: TRBV10-3
J: TRBJ2-7
CDR3: CAIRGGQGIGNEQYF
DNA: TGTGCCATCCGCGGAGGACAGGGGATCGGGAATGAGCAGTACTTC

D: TRBD2
size: few
V: TRBV13
J: TRBJ2-3
CDR3: CASRREASSTDTQYF
DNA: TGTGCCAGCAGACGGGAGGCCTCTAGCACAGATACGCAGTATTTT

D: TRBD2
size: few
V: TRBV27
J: TRBJ2-1
CDR3: CASSFDLGRASYNEQFF
DNA: TGTGCCAGCAGTTTCGACCTCGGGAGGGCTTCCTACAATGAGCAGTTCTTC

D: .
size: .
V: TRBV7-2
J: TRBJ2-1
CDR3: CASSQPVRGYSYNEQFF
DNA: TGTGCCAGCAGCCAACCGGTGAGGGGTTACTCCTACAATGAGCAGTTCTTC

D: .
size: many
V: TRBV7-2
J: TRBJ2-3
CDR3: CASSLAPSASDTQYF
DNA: TGTGCCAGCAGCTTAGCCCCTAGCGCCTCAGATACGCAGTATTTT

D: .
size: few
V: TRBV20-1
J: TRBJ1-2
CDR3: CSANSRTSYGYTF
DNA: TGCAGTGCTAACAGCCGAACTTCCTATGGCTACACCTTC

D: .
size: few
V: TRBV7-2
J: TRBJ1-6
CDR3: CASSLAGLSPLHF
DNA: TGTGCCAGCAGCTTAGCGGGACTATCACCCCTCCACTTT